This T cell receptor beta chain appears in the sequencing data of a study of T cell responses to AZD1222 COVID-19 vaccine. This CDR3 region has 16 residues. CDR1 and CDR2 (germline): SNHLY, FYNNEI. V lost 6 bases to trimming and J lost 4 bases; unmatched junction nucleotides: 10. Assay: immunoSEQ multiplex PCR; the TCRdb copy retains only in-frame clones and omits some. The sample yields about 97,000 clones, 70% to 90% seen once. Source: peripheral blood, taken on day 0 of AZD1222 vaccination. The TCR comes from an adult in good health. The chain has TRBV2 and TRBJ2-2; 8 bases align to TRBD1. This CDR3 reads CASSQRQGALTGELFF. For the CDR3, the DNA is TGTGCCAGCAGCCAGAGGCAGGGGGCGCTCACCGGGGAGCTGTTTTTT. Together with reference TRBV2 and TRBJ2-2, the CDR3 gives the full variable domain: EPEVTQTPSHQVTQMGQEVILRCVPISNHLYFYWYRQILGQKVEFLVSFYNNEISEKSEIFDDQFSVERPDGSNFTLKIRSTKLEDSAMYFCASSQRQGALTGELFFGEGSRLTVL.